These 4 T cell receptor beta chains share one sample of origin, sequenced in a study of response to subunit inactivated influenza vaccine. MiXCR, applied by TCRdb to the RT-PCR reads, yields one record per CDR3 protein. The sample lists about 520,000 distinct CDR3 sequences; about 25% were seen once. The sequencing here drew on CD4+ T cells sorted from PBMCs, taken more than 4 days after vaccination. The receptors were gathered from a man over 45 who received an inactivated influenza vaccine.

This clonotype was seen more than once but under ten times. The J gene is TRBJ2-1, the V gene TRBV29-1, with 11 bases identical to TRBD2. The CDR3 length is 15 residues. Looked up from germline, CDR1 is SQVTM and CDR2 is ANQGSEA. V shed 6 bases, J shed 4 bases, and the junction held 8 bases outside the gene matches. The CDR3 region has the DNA TGCAGCGTCACCCTAGCGGGAGGACGTTACAATGAGCAGTTCTTC. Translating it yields CSVTLAGGRYNEQFF.

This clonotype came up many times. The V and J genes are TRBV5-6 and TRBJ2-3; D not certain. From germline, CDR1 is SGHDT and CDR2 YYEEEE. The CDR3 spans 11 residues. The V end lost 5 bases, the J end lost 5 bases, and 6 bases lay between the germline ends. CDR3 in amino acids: CASSLQDTQYF. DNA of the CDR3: TGTGCCAGCAGTCTACAAGATACGCAGTATTTT.

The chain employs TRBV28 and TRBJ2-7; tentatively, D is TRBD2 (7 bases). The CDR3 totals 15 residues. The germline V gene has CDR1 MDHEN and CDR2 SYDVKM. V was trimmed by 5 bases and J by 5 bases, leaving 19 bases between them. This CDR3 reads CASSPALGGVDEQYF. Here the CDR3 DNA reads TGTGCCAGCAGTCCGGCCTTAGGGGGGGTCGACGAGCAGTACTTC.

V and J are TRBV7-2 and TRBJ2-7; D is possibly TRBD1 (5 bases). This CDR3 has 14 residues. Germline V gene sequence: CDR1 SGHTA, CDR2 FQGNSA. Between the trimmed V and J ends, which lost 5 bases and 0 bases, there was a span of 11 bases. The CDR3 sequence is CASSPGAVSYEQYF. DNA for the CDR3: TGTGCCAGCAGCCCTGGGGCCGTCTCCTACGAGCAGTACTTC.